Listed below are T cell receptor beta chains from one sample, sequenced in a study of T-cell memory formation after mild COVID-19. Using its own MiXCR run on the 5' RACE reads, TCRdb lists one record per CDR3 protein. The sample has 350,000 to 400,000 distinct CDR3 sequences; 14% are singletons. Sequencing input: PBMCs or a T cell subset sorted from them (not recorded which). The receptors derive from a man aged 18-30 years who had mild COVID-19 (a few samples of this study predate the infection). Cell type and time point are not known. The CDR3 runs from the conserved cysteine through the conserved F or W.

TRBV20-1	CSARDRTGVVYGYTF
TRBV4-1	CASSPRLAGAQETQYF
TRBV7-2	CASRGVSTDTQYF
TRBV24-1	CATSGAPQETQYF
TRBV5-5	CASTLQGGYTEAFF
TRBV4-3	CASSQDQGSTEAFF
TRBV12-3/TRBV12-4	CASSSWTVSYEQYF
TRBV7-2	CASSLVAESTDTQYF
TRBV5-4	CASSHSHRDYNEQFF
TRBV5-1	CASSQTWVNTGELFF
TRBV29-1	CSVADPLFNEQFF
TRBV5-1	CASSLVRNTEAFF
TRBV5-1	CASSLGPGQGPIGANVLTF
TRBV7-8	CASSLRRVDQPQHF
TRBV4-2	CASSQDRRGGADTQYF
TRBV5-1	CASSPGGYNEKLFF
TRBV24-1	CATSDSPQGRGSTDTQYF
TRBV3-1	CASSQEGGTSAGVQETQYF
TRBV12-3/TRBV12-4	CASSLRQNYGYTF
TRBV18	CASSPGDGPGAFF
TRBV20-1	CSALGGAPSYEQYF
TRBV18	CASSRDTPRGSEAFF
TRBV19	CATGQGWAFF
TRBV4-1	CASSLGRDSTYEQYF
TRBV6-6	CASSQTGALSGANVLTF
TRBV12-3/TRBV12-4	CASSFGGGFRVEQFF
TRBV24-1	CATSDVSGTGELFF
TRBV5-1	CASSLAVRGLGETQYF
TRBV5-1	CASSPDIGYGYTF
TRBV24-1	CATSDNRPTEFENGYTF
TRBV4-3	CASSQKRQFEAFF
TRBV6-5	CASSYQQGRETQYF
TRBV24-1	CATSDPRQPSEYF
TRBV18	CASSPRSQGAETQYF
TRBV7-2	CASTPVGHSSNTGELFF
TRBV20-1	CSARQVYEQYF
TRBV5-1	CASSTSLAGVTDTQYF
TRBV20-1	CSALADAAYTGELFF
TRBV5-1	CASSWQGARNEQFF
TRBV6-6	CASSPEADTEAFF
TRBV5-1	CASSFHIRGMNTEAFF
TRBV5-1	CASSPDVGYTF
TRBV12-3/TRBV12-4	CASSLSGGYYNEQFF
TRBV2	CASGGTTKYNEQFF
TRBV7-3	CASSLNPSTDTQYF
TRBV7-2	CASSLRRTSTDTQYF
TRBV4-1	CASSQRVVGNQPQHF
TRBV7-3	CASSLMGPNTGELFF
TRBV15	CATSRDLGGQAFF
TRBV18	CASSPSSDEQFF
TRBV20-1	CSAPDIAGGRPYNEQFF